These T cell receptor beta chains were read from a single sample in a study of shared clonotypes between healthy human individuals. Clones were sequenced by immunoSEQ multiplex PCR, and TCRdb holds only the in-frame ones, with some missing. This table has 400,000 to 600,000 clones, about 96% appearing once. The sequenced sample was naive CD4+ T cells sorted from blood. The receptors come from a woman aged 30 to 39 in good health. Each CDR3 is given with its conserved first and last residue. Clone size is stated in some rows and not others, as once, few, many or a class when expanded.

J: TRBJ2-7; size: NA; V: TRBV27; length: 14; CDR3: CASSLRGPSREQYF
J: TRBJ2-1; size: NA; V: TRBV4-2; length: 14; CDR3: CASSQERWLDEQFF
J: TRBJ2-7; size: NA; V: TRBV7-9; length: 15; CDR3: CASSSLGQGYYEQYF
J: TRBJ1-5; size: NA; V: TRBV28; length: 13; CDR3: CASSIQRYQPQHF
J: TRBJ2-5; size: once; V: TRBV27; length: 13; CDR3: CASRGLQVETQYF
J: TRBJ1-5; size: NA; V: TRBV18; length: 13; CDR3: CASSLDRDQPQHF
J: TRBJ2-4; size: NA; V: TRBV6-1; length: 15; CDR3: CASSDLGLALNIQYF
J: TRBJ2-2; size: NA; V: TRBV2; length: 15; CDR3: CASTTGTGLPGELFF
J: TRBJ1-3; size: NA; V: TRBV4-1; length: 16; CDR3: CASRQNPGSSGNTIYF
J: TRBJ2-1; size: NA; V: TRBV2; length: 16; CDR3: CASNGLAGELGNEQFF
J: TRBJ1-1; size: NA; V: TRBV18; length: 11; CDR3: CASSQTAEAFF
J: TRBJ1-1; size: few; V: TRBV5-1; length: 15; CDR3: CASSLAPDQNTEAFF
J: TRBJ2-7; size: NA; V: TRBV6-5; length: 15; CDR3: CASSYLRLAGYEQYF
J: TRBJ2-7; size: NA; V: TRBV27; length: 19; CDR3: CASSQNGQDEGTFTYEQYF
J: TRBJ2-5; size: NA; V: TRBV2; length: 17; CDR3: CASSEARRAGGRETQYF
J: TRBJ2-7; size: NA; V: TRBV19; length: 14; CDR3: CASSRRQGYYEQYF
J: TRBJ2-3; size: NA; V: TRBV23-1; length: 15; CDR3: CASSPNNFTRDTQYF
J: TRBJ1-2; size: few; V: TRBV10-3; length: 12; CDR3: CAISGDSYGYTF
J: TRBJ2-1; size: NA; V: TRBV11-1; length: 15; CDR3: CASSSPGQGVYEQFF
J: TRBJ2-6; size: NA; V: TRBV4-1; length: 18; CDR3: CASSQGLAASSGANVLTF
J: TRBJ2-1; size: NA; V: TRBV6-5; length: 15; CDR3: CASAIDRASVNEQFF
J: TRBJ2-7; size: NA; V: TRBV15; length: 14; CDR3: CATSRDRAGLEQYF
J: TRBJ2-5; size: once; V: TRBV9; length: 15; CDR3: CASSAGGADQETQYF
J: TRBJ2-3; size: NA; V: TRBV6-6; length: 11; CDR3: CASSLMDTQYF
J: TRBJ2-7; size: NA; V: TRBV14; length: 13; CDR3: CASRAASSYVQYF
J: TRBJ2-7; size: NA; V: TRBV18; length: 12; CDR3: CASSPGEDEQYF
J: TRBJ1-1; size: NA; V: TRBV9; length: 16; CDR3: CASSVATGQWRTEAFF
J: TRBJ2-7; size: NA; V: TRBV5-1; length: 14; CDR3: CASSWDRGLGEQYF
J: TRBJ1-1; size: NA; V: TRBV5-6; length: 16; CDR3: CASSWAWRVSSTEAFF
J: TRBJ2-5; size: once; V: TRBV5-1; length: 13; CDR3: CASSPQRVETQYF
J: TRBJ1-1; size: NA; V: TRBV13; length: 14; CDR3: CASSFDGKNTEAFF
J: TRBJ1-1; size: NA; V: TRBV5-1; length: 16; CDR3: CASSVDPGGTNTEAFF
J: TRBJ2-3; size: NA; V: TRBV5-1; length: 15; CDR3: CASSSGSILTDTQYF
J: TRBJ1-4; size: NA; V: TRBV19; length: 13; CDR3: CASSKGYYEKLFF
J: TRBJ1-1; size: NA; V: TRBV6-4; length: 13; CDR3: CASSQQMNTEAFF
J: TRBJ2-1; size: NA; V: TRBV5-1; length: 18; CDR3: CASSLVPSTGTSGTPPFF
J: TRBJ1-1; size: NA; V: TRBV7-2; length: 14; CDR3: CASSLAGRQTEAFF
J: TRBJ2-1; size: NA; V: TRBV18; length: 15; CDR3: CASSPRTSVTLEQFF
J: TRBJ2-6; size: NA; V: TRBV5-4; length: 18; CDR3: CASQKGGSPSSGANVLTF
J: TRBJ2-7; size: NA; V: TRBV7-8; length: 15; CDR3: CASSWTSGTSYEQYF
J: TRBJ2-1; size: NA; V: TRBV2; length: 14; CDR3: CASSARLAGVEQFF